The 11 T cell receptor beta chains below were found in one sample sequenced in a study of cytomegalovirus exposure and HLA in healthy donors (dated by TCRdb to about 2017). The method behind the library was the immunoSEQ multiplex PCR assay. A mixture of 60 forward primers for TCR Vbeta segments and 13 reverse primers for TCR Jbeta segments was used in the multiplex PCR. Held by TCRdb, this immuneACCESS table contains in-frame sequences only and omits some clones. Under half of the omission traces to an unresolved V gene where checked; the cause of the rest is unknown. The sample profile shows 150,000 or so clones; 75% to 80% of them were found once. The top ten hold about 0.91% of the sample. The sequencing input was PBMCs. Receptors were obtained from a woman between 45 and 60 years old in good health and CMV-seropositive.

The chain combines TRBV11-2 with TRBJ1-2; possible D gene TRBD1, 6 bases. The length of the CDR3 is 13 residues. Trimming cost V 0 bases and J 8 bases, with 10 bases left between them. Per the germline V gene, CDR1 is SGHAT and CDR2 is FQNNGV. The CDR3 nucleotides are TGTGCCAGCAGCTTAGAGGGGGCCGGGGGCTACACCTTC. Protein product: CASSLEGAGGYTF.

The rearrangement uses TRBV4-1 and TRBJ1-5; D uncertain. The CDR3 covers 16 residues. V was pared by 0 bases and J by 4 bases, with 13 bases between. CDR1 is MGHRA, CDR2 YSYEKL, per germline. CDR3 nucleotides: TGCGCCAGCAGCCAAGAGGTCAGCGCGGGGAATCAGCCCCAGCATTTT. Translated, it gives CASSQEVSAGNQPQHF.

This clone is a singleton in its sample. J is TRBJ2-7 and V is TRBV2; 11 positions agree with TRBD1. Germline CDR1 is SNHLY and CDR2 is FYNNEI. With V trimmed by 4 bases and J by 0 bases, 2 bases remained unmatched. This CDR3 is 15 amino acids long. The CDR3 loop is CASSGGTGGSYEQYF. The DNA for the CDR3 is TGTGCCAGCAGTGGAGGGACAGGGGGCTCCTACGAGCAGTACTTC.

This chain uses TRBV9 with TRBJ2-3, with D unclear. The CDR3 spans 15 residues. Trimming took 5 bases from V and 0 from J, leaving 13 bases between them. Germline-derived CDR1 and CDR2 are SGDLS and YYNGEE. The CDR3 sequence is CASSLGSLSTDTQYF. DNA for the CDR3: TGTGCCAGCAGTCTAGGTAGTCTAAGCACAGATACGCAGTATTTT. The full variable domain, its missing parts supplied by reference TRBV9 and TRBJ2-3, is DSGVTQTPKHLITATGQRVTLRCSPRSGDLSVYWYQQSLDQGLQFLIQYYNGEERAKGNILERFSAQQFPDLHSELNLSSLELGDSALYFCASSLGSLSTDTQYFGPGTRLTVL.

This clone was seen just once. This chain joins TRBV7-2 and TRBJ2-7, with a tentative D call TRBD1 (5 bases). Germline assignment: CDR1 SGHTA and CDR2 FQGNSA. V was cut by 5 bases and J by 6 bases, with 14 bases left in between. This CDR3 has 13 amino acids. The CDR3 sequence: CASSEDTSREQYF. The CDR3 nucleotides read TGTGCCAGCAGCGAGGACACGTCACGCGAGCAGTACTTC.

This clone was seen once. The V call is TRBV27, the J call TRBJ1-1; D is unresolved. The CDR3 extends over 14 amino acids. The V end lost 2 bases, the J end lost 1 base, and 8 bases lay between the germline ends. The germline gives CDR1 MNHEY, CDR2 SMNVEV (reference sequence). The CDR3 spells CASSLMGKNTEAFF. CDR3 sequence (DNA): TGTGCCAGCAGTTTAATGGGCAAGAACACTGAAGCTTTCTTT.

A single count supports this clone. The chain is built from TRBV9 and TRBJ2-5, with TRBD1 matching over 9 bases. The CDR3 covers 15 residues. The germline CDR1 and CDR2 sequences are SGDLS and YYNGEE. V was pared by 4 bases and J by 7 bases, with 11 bases of the junction left unmatched. Written as DNA, the CDR3 is TGTGCCAGCAGCTACCCCACAGGGGGCGGGGGGACCCAGTACTTC. This sequence encodes CASSYPTGGGGTQYF.

The chain joins TRBV7-9 to TRBJ1-4, with D possibly TRBD1 on 5 matching bases. V lost 6 bases to trimming and J lost 8 bases, with 13 bases between them. In germline, CDR1 is SEHNR, CDR2 FQNEAQ (reference sequence). The CDR3 spans 13 residues. The CDR3 sequence is CASRTAGFEKLFF. In nucleotides, the CDR3 is TGTGCCAGCAGGACAGCAGGGTTCGAAAAACTGTTTTTT.

This clone was detected only once. The chain links TRBV7-2 to TRBJ1-3; no clear D gene. The CDR3 length is 15 residues. V gave up 6 bases and J gave up 2 bases, with 14 bases separating them. Per the germline V gene, CDR1 is SGHTA and CDR2 is FQGNSA. The CDR3 DNA is TGTGCCAGCAGACAAAGCGGGATAGCTGGAAACACCATATATTTT. The encoded protein is CASRQSGIAGNTIYF.

The chain couples TRBV19 to TRBJ2-3; D perhaps matches TRBD2 (6 bases). CDR1 and CDR2 from the germline V gene are LNHDA and SQIVND (reference sequence). The CDR3 length is 16 residues. V dropped 5 bases and J dropped 3 bases, with 18 bases sitting between them. CDR3 sequence (DNA): TGTGCCAGTAGTCTCGGGACTGCCGACAGTACAGATACGCAGTATTTT. It is translated as CASSLGTADSTDTQYF. Filled out from reference TRBV19 and TRBJ2-3, the complete variable domain reads DGGITQSPKYLFRKEGQNVTLSCEQNLNHDAMYWYRQDPGQGLRLIYYSQIVNDFQKGDIAEGYSVSREKKESFPLTVTSAQKNPTAFYLCASSLGTADSTDTQYFGPGTRLTVL.

The CDR3 here is CATSSEDRNEQFF. The CDR3 nucleotides are TGTGCCACCAGCAGTGAGGATCGGAATGAGCAGTTCTTC. The chain uses TRBV15 and TRBJ2-1; no definite D call. V was trimmed by 3 bases and J by 7 bases, leaving 10 bases between them. Germline V gives CDR1 LNHNV, CDR2 YYDKDF (reference sequence). This CDR3 is built from 13 residues.